The rows below give T cell receptor beta chains drawn from one sample of a study of neurological immune-mediated disorders. TCRdb re-called the 5' RACE reads with MiXCR, one entry per CDR3 protein. Of 25,000 to 35,000 distinct CDR3 sequences in the sample, over 12% were seen once. What was sequenced was PBMCs. These receptors all stem from a man between 65 and 80 years old in good health. The CDR3 runs from the conserved cysteine through the conserved F or W. Fields, in order: J gene, D gene, V gene, clone size, CDR3 DNA, CDR3 protein. The D gene is left open where the match is weak. Size is omitted from some rows. Given values are once, few, many or a class for expanded clones.

j_call: TRBJ2-7
d_call: .
v_call: TRBV20-1
clone_size: many
cdr3_nt: TGCAGTGCTAGAGGTCTACTAGCCTTTCCTTACGAGCAGTACTTC
cdr3_aa: CSARGLLAFPYEQYF

j_call: TRBJ2-1
d_call: TRBD2
v_call: TRBV3-1
clone_size: many
cdr3_nt: TGTGCCAGCAGCCTACCCGATGGCGGGGGGACCTACAATGAGCAGTTCTTC
cdr3_aa: CASSLPDGGGTYNEQFF

j_call: TRBJ1-1
d_call: .
v_call: TRBV6-2/TRBV6-3
clone_size: many
cdr3_nt: TGTGCCAGCAGTTACGCCGGCCCGAACACTGAAGCTTTCTTT
cdr3_aa: CASSYAGPNTEAFF

j_call: TRBJ2-7
d_call: TRBD2
v_call: TRBV4-3
clone_size: many
cdr3_nt: TGCGCCAGCAGCCTCATGCGGGGGGGGCCAAGCTCCTACGAGCAGTACTTC
cdr3_aa: CASSLMRGGPSSYEQYF

j_call: TRBJ2-7
d_call: TRBD1
v_call: TRBV2
clone_size: many
cdr3_nt: TGTGCCAATAGGGGGCGGCCGAACTCCTACGAGCAGTACTTC
cdr3_aa: CANRGRPNSYEQYF

j_call: TRBJ1-1
d_call: TRBD1
v_call: TRBV20-1
clone_size: many
cdr3_nt: TGCAGTGCCACACACAGGGGCAGGGACACTGAAGCTTTCTTT
cdr3_aa: CSATHRGRDTEAFF

j_call: TRBJ2-3
d_call: TRBD1
v_call: TRBV2
clone_size: .
cdr3_nt: TGTGCCAGCAGCGACAGGGGGCCTACAGATACGCAGTATTTT
cdr3_aa: CASSDRGPTDTQYF

j_call: TRBJ2-7
d_call: TRBD2
v_call: TRBV12-3/TRBV12-4
clone_size: .
cdr3_nt: TGTGCCAGCAGCTCGACTAGCGGCTACGAGCAGTACTTC
cdr3_aa: CASSSTSGYEQYF

j_call: TRBJ1-2
d_call: .
v_call: TRBV24-1
clone_size: many
cdr3_nt: TGTGCCACCAGTGAGGGGGCAGATGGCTACACCTTC
cdr3_aa: CATSEGADGYTF

j_call: TRBJ2-5
d_call: .
v_call: TRBV5-6
clone_size: many
cdr3_nt: TGTGCCAGCAGCTTGGTTGGTATTCAGGGGTTAGAGACCCAGTACTTC
cdr3_aa: CASSLVGIQGLETQYF

j_call: TRBJ2-1
d_call: TRBD2
v_call: TRBV5-1
clone_size: .
cdr3_nt: TGCGCCAGCAGTGTGGCTAGCGGGGTACCTGAGCAGTTCTTC
cdr3_aa: CASSVASGVPEQFF

j_call: TRBJ2-7
d_call: .
v_call: TRBV24-1
clone_size: .
cdr3_nt: TGTGCCACCAGTGATTATTACAGTAGGTGGTACTTC
cdr3_aa: CATSDYYSRWYF